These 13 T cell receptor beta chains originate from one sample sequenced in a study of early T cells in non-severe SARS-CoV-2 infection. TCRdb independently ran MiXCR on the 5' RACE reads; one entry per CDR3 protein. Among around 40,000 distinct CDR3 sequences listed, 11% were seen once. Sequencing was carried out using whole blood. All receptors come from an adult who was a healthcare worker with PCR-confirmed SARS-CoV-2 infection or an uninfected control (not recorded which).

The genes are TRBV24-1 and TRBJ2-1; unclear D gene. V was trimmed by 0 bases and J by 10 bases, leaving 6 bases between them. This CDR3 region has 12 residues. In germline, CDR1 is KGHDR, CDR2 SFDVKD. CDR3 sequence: CATSDLVNEQFF. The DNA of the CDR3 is TGTGCCACCAGTGATTTGGTGAACGAGCAGTTCTTC.

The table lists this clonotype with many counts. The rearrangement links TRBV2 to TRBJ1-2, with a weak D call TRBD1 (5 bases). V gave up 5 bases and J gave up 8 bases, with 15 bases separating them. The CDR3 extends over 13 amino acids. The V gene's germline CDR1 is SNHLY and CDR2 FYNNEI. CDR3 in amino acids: CASSPGPERGYTF. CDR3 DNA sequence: TGTGCCAGCAGTCCGGGACCCGAGCGGGGCTACACCTTC. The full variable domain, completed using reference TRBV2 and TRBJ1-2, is EPEVTQTPSHQVTQMGQEVILRCVPISNHLYFYWYRQILGQKVEFLVSFYNNEISEKSEIFDDQFSVERPDGSNFTLKIRSTKLEDSAMYFCASSPGPERGYTFGSGTRLTVV.

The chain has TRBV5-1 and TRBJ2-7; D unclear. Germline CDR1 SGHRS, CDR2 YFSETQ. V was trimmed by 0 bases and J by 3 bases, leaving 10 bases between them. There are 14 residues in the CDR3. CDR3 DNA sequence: TGCGCCAGCAGCTTGGGAGGCCCTCACTACGAGCAGTACTTC. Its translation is CASSLGGPHYEQYF.

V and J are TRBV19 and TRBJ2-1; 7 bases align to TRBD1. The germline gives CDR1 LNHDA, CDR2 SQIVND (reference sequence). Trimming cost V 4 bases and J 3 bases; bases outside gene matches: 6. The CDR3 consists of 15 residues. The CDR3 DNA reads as TGTGCCAGTAGTAACGAACAGGGGTACTACAATGAGCAGTTCTTC. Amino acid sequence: CASSNEQGYYNEQFF.

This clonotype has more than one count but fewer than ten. The CDR3 DNA follows: TGCAGCGTTGTCCAGGGGGCTTCCTACGAGCAGTACTTC. This encodes CSVVQGASYEQYF. The chain is built from TRBV29-1 and TRBJ2-7, with TRBD1 matching 8 bases. The CDR3 is 13 amino acids. Germline V gene data show CDR1 as SQVTM and CDR2 as ANQGSEA. The V segment lost 4 bases and the J segment 1 base; nucleotides outside the gene matches: 3.

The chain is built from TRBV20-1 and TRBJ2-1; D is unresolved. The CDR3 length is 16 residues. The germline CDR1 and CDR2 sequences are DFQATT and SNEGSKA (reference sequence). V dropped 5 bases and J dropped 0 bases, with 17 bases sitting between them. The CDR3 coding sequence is TGCAGTGCTCGGCTAGTCTTTCCAACCTCCTACAATGAGCAGTTCTTC. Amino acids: CSARLVFPTSYNEQFF.

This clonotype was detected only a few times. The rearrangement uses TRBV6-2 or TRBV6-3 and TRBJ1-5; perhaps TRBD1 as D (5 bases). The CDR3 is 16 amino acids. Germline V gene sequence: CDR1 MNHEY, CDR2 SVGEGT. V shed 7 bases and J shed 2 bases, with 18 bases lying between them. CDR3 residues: CASTLRRGVGNQPQHF. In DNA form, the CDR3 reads TGTGCCAGCACCCTCCGGAGAGGGGTCGGCAATCAGCCCCAGCATTTT.

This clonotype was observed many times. CDR3: CASSQGLAGYNEQFF. CDR3 coding DNA: TGTGCCAGCAGTCAGGGACTAGCGGGGTACAATGAGCAGTTCTTC. The V and J genes are TRBV7-2 and TRBJ2-1, with 13 bases matching TRBD2. J lost 4 bases, V lost 6 bases, and 3 bases had no gene match. CDR1 is SGHTA, CDR2 FQGNSA, per germline. The length of the CDR3 is 15 residues.

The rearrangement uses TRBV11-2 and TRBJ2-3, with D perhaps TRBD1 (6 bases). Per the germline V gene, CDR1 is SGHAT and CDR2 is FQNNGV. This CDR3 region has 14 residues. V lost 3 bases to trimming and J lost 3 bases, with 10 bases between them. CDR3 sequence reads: CASSFRTETDTQYF. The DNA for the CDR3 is TGTGCCAGCAGCTTCCGGACAGAAACAGATACGCAGTATTTT.

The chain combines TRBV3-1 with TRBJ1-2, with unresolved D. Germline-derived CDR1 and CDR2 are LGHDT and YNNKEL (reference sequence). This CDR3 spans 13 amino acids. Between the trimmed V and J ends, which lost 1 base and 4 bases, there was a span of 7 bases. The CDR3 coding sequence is TGTGCCAGCAGCCAAGCGACTACCTATGGCTACACCTTC. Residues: CASSQATTYGYTF.

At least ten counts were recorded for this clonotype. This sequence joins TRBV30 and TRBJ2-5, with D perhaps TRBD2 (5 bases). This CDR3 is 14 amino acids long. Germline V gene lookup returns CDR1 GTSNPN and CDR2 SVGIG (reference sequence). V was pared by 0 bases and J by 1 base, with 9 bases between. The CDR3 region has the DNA TGTGCCTGGAGTGTACTCGGAGGCCAAGAGACCCAGTACTTC. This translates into CAWSVLGGQETQYF.

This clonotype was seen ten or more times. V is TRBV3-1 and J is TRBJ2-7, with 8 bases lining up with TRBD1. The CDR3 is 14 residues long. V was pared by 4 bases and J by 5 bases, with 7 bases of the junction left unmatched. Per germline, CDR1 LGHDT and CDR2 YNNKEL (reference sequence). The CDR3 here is CASSLGQGRNEQYF. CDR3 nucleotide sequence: TGTGCCAGCAGCCTCGGACAGGGCAGAAACGAGCAGTACTTC.

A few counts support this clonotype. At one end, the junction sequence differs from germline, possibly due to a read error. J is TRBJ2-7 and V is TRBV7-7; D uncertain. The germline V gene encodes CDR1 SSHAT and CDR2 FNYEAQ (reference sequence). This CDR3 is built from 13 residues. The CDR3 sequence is CASSFGEGDEQYF. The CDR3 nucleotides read TGTGCTAGCAGCTTTGGTGAAGGAGACGAGCAGTACTTC.